Listed below are T cell receptor beta chains from one sample, sequenced in a study of T cell repertoires in cytomegalovirus infection. In TCRdb, the reads were re-called with MiXCR into one record per CDR3 protein. The data contain over 300,000 distinct CDR3 sequences, roughly 16% of them singletons. Sequencing used PBMCs. These receptors all come from a human donor in good health (CMV status not recorded). Some clones in this sample may be carry-over from other donors' samples. Each CDR3 is given with its conserved first and last residue. A D gene is named only where the DNA matches it firmly.

>TRBJ1-4|TRBV7-9|-
CASSLVGGEYEKLFF
>TRBJ2-7|TRBV7-2|TRBD2
CASSLEGLGNVKQYF
>TRBJ1-1|TRBV27|TRBD1
CASSTRGTGVADTEAFF
>TRBJ1-3|TRBV7-2|-
CASSPQLAWGNTIYF
>TRBJ1-4|TRBV15|-
CATSPQVGSEREKLFF
>TRBJ2-1|TRBV5-5|-
CASSLAGPSRFF
>TRBJ1-4|TRBV15|TRBD1
CATSRPGQATNEKLFF
>TRBJ1-1|TRBV14|-
CASSQAGLIRAPPADTEAFF
>TRBJ1-3|TRBV29-1|-
CSVEDDSGSGNTIYF
>TRBJ2-3|TRBV7-2|TRBD2
CASSLGFSGESTDTQYF
>TRBJ1-3|TRBV6-1|-
CASWRGGGTIYF
>TRBJ2-7|TRBV19|-
CASSISLAVLYEQYF
>TRBJ2-3|TRBV19|-
CASNQEGGGTDTQYF
>TRBJ2-1|TRBV28|-
CASSLLIGGPAEQFF
>TRBJ2-3|TRBV19|-
CASSPHRIGDTQYF
>TRBJ1-1|TRBV19|-
CASSIVGARTEAFF
>TRBJ2-3|TRBV7-2|TRBD2
CASSSTSGVQHTDTQYF
>TRBJ2-7|TRBV6-6|-
CASSQRGRSYEQYF
>TRBJ2-6|TRBV7-9|TRBD1
CASSTSGGLSGANVLTF
>TRBJ2-3|TRBV7-2|TRBD2
CASSSPSGGILTDTQYF
>TRBJ2-7|TRBV7-2|-
CASSRSGSSYEQYF
>TRBJ2-7|TRBV7-2|-
CASSLPPTYYEQYF
>TRBJ2-7|TRBV3-1|TRBD2
CASSRPGTSGYYEQYF
>TRBJ1-5|TRBV12-3/TRBV12-4|-
CASRDSNNQPQHF
>TRBJ2-3|TRBV5-6|-
CATKPGTTDTQYF
>TRBJ1-2|TRBV7-2|TRBD1
CASSTGQVSANYGYTF
>TRBJ2-3|TRBV20-1|-
CSASWGADTQYF
>TRBJ1-5|TRBV12-3/TRBV12-4|-
CASTTDGSNQPQHF
>TRBJ2-7|TRBV12-3/TRBV12-4|TRBD1
CASSPRQGSYEQYF
>TRBJ2-3|TRBV4-2|-
CASSQDGRGIPNTQYF
>TRBJ2-3|TRBV7-6|-
CASSPMTGDTDTQYF
>TRBJ2-2|TRBV11-2|-
CASSLSPGPGTGELFF
>TRBJ1-2|TRBV24-1|TRBD1
CATSDGTAGVRYTF
>TRBJ1-1|TRBV6-2/TRBV6-3|TRBD1
CASSRDSELNTEAFF
>TRBJ2-3|TRBV4-1|-
CASSRVSETDTQYF
>TRBJ2-2|TRBV4-2|-
CASSLSSLAANTGELFF
>TRBJ1-1|TRBV4-2|-
CASSLQPTDTEAFF
>TRBJ2-3|TRBV12-3/TRBV12-4|-
CASSFTGVADTQYF
>TRBJ2-2|TRBV5-4|-
CASSLNQGMTGELFF
>TRBJ2-4|TRBV5-1|-
CASSSSGYGKNIQYF
>TRBJ1-6|TRBV28|-
CASSSTEQGGNSPLHF
>TRBJ2-1|TRBV7-4|TRBD2
CATTGGLAGGPYNEQFF
>TRBJ1-1|TRBV6-2/TRBV6-3|TRBD1
CASSLTGGRSTEAFF
>TRBJ2-3|TRBV9|-
CASTPGISSDTQYF
>TRBJ2-7|TRBV7-2|TRBD2
CASSQGLAGDYEQYF